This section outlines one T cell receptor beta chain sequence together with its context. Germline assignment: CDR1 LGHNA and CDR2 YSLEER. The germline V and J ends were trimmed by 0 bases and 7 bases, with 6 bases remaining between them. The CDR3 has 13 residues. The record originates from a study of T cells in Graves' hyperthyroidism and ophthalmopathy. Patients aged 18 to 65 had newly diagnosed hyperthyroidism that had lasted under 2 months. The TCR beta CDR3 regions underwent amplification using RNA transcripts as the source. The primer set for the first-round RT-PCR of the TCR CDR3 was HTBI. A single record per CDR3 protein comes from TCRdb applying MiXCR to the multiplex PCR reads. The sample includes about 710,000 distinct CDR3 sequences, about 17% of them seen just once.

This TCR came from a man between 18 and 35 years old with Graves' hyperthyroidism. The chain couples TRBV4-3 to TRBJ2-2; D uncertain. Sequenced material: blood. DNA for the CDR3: TGCGCCAGCAGCCAAGAATACGGCGGGGAGCTGTTTTTT. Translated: CASSQEYGGELFF.